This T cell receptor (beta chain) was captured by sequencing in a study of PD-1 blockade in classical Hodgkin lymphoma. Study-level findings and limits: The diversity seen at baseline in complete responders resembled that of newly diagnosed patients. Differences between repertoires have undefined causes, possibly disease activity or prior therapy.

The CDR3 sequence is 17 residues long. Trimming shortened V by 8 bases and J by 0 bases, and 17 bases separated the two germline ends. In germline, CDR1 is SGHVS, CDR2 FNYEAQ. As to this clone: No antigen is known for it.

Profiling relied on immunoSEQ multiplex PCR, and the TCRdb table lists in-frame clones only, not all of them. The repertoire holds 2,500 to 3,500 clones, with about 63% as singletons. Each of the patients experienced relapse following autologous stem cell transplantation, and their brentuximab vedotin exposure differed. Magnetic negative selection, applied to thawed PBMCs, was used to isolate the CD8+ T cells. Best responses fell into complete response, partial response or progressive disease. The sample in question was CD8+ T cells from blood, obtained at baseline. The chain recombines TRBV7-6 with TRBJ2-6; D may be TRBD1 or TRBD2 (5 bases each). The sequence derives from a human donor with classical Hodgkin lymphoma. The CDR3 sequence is CASATGTASSGANVLTF. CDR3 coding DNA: TGTGCCAGCGCAACCGGGACGGCGAGCTCTGGGGCCAACGTCCTGACTTTC.